The subject of this entry is one T cell receptor (beta chain). The entry originates in a study of blood T cell repertoires in COVID-19. Study-wide background: Specimens from acute and convalescent COVID-19 originated in the United States, Italy and Spain.

Some clones are missing from TCRdb's copy, which holds only in-frame ones; the method was immunoSEQ multiplex PCR. The data hold fewer than 300,000 clones, with roughly 89% observed a single time. Trimming took off 1 base at V and 6 bases at J, with 12 bases between the two ends. Germline assignment: CDR1 MNHNS and CDR2 SASEGT. The length of the CDR3 is 15 residues. This clonotype originated in a man aged 25-40 years with acute or convalescent COVID-19. Sequencing was carried out using peripheral blood. The chain couples TRBV6-1 to TRBJ1-4, with D possibly TRBD1 on 6 matching bases. The CDR3 DNA follows: TGTGCCAGCAGTGAAGACAGGGCGTGGGATGAAAAACTGTTTTTT. Encoded protein: CASSEDRAWDEKLFF.